Below are 8 T cell receptor beta chains sequenced from a single sample in a study of breast tumors, draining lymph nodes, adjacent tissues. TCRdb processed the multiplex PCR reads anew with MiXCR; each CDR3 protein has one entry. The table has fewer than 20,000 distinct CDR3 sequences, approximately 55% seen once. Material: tumor-adjacent breast tissue. Receptors were obtained from a female donor with breast cancer. Some clones in this sample may be carry-over from other donors' samples.

As regards this clonotype: Compared with germline, one end of the junction differs, possibly owing to a read error. Here the CDR3 reads CASSPLWSSGQDTQYF. CDR3 DNA: TGTGCCAGCAGCCCACTCTGGTCCAGCGGCCAAGACACCCAGTACTTC. The gene calls are TRBV7-9 and TRBJ2-5; D is possibly TRBD2 (5 bases). Germline CDR1 is SEHNR and CDR2 is FQNEAQ (reference sequence). CDR3 length: 16 amino acids.

This clonotype is medium-sized (0.01 to 0.1%) by share. CDR3: CASSGGEDQPQHF. For the CDR3, the DNA is TGTGCCAGCAGTGGAGGGGAGGATCAGCCCCAGCATTTT. V and J are TRBV2 and TRBJ1-5; a possible D gene is TRBD1 (5 bases). Trimming removed 4 bases at V and 5 bases at J, with 9 bases between. In germline, CDR1 is SNHLY, CDR2 FYNNEI. The CDR3 length is 13 residues.

The chain couples TRBV5-7 to TRBJ1-4, with 10 bases that match TRBD1. TRBV5-7 is classed as an ORF, of uncertain function. J was trimmed by 1 base and V by 5 bases; bases with no gene match: 8. The CDR3 runs 17 residues. This CDR3 reads CASSPRDRGGTNEKLFF. CDR3 DNA: TGTGCCAGCAGTCCCCGGGACAGGGGCGGAACTAATGAAAAACTGTTTTTT.

This clonotype was observed a handful of times. The junction shows a germline mismatch at one end, possibly a read error. The chain recombines TRBV12-3 or TRBV12-4 with TRBJ1-2; D is undetermined. This CDR3 comprises 15 residues. As DNA, the CDR3 is TGTGCCAGCGGTTTAGGCGCTACCGAACTTTATGGCTACGCCTTC. It is translated as CASGLGATELYGYAF.

This chain uses TRBV10-3 with TRBJ2-1; 10 bases line up with TRBD2. The CDR3 length is 13 residues. Germline V lookup: CDR1 ENHRY, CDR2 SYGVKD. V was pared by 10 bases and J by 5 bases, with 5 bases of the junction left unmatched. CDR3 loop: CATRGLANNEQFF. The CDR3 nucleotides are TGTGCCACCCGGGGACTAGCGAACAATGAGCAGTTCTTC.

This clonotype was observed at least ten times. The chain uses TRBV20-1 and TRBJ2-1, with D perhaps matching TRBD2 (6 bases). Germline V gene data show CDR1 as DFQATT and CDR2 as SNEGSKA (reference sequence). This CDR3 is built from 16 residues. V lost 1 base to trimming and J lost 3 bases, with 16 bases between them. Here the CDR3 DNA reads TGCAGTGCTAGAGTCCTGAAACGGGACTTCTACAATGAGCAGTTCTTC. It is translated as CSARVLKRDFYNEQFF.

This rearrangement joins TRBV10-2 to TRBJ2-5; the D gene is possibly TRBD2 (6 bases). CDR1 is WSHSY and CDR2 is SAAADI in the germline V gene. CDR3 length: 13 residues. The V gene lost 6 bases and the J gene lost 4 bases, with 12 bases spanning the gap. Here the CDR3 reads CASSRGRRETQYF. The CDR3 DNA reads TGCGCCAGCAGCCGGGGGAGGAGAGAGACCCAGTACTTC.

The chain couples TRBV30 to TRBJ1-1, with D unresolved. Trimming cost V 4 bases and J 4 bases, with 7 bases left between them. The CDR3 length is 11 residues. Germline V lookup: CDR1 GTSNPN, CDR2 SVGIG (reference sequence). The CDR3 bases are TGTGCCTGGATGTTGTGCACTGAAGCTTTCTTT. Translation: CAWMLCTEAFF.